These 9 T cell receptor beta chains were sequenced from one sample in a study of siplizumab effects on memory and regulatory T cells. Sequencing was performed with immunoSEQ multiplex PCR; in TCRdb, only in-frame clones are kept and a portion is missing. The sample has 120,000 or so clones; roughly 92% are singletons. Sequenced material: CD4+ T cells sorted from blood. The source is a human donor in good health.

CDR3 coding DNA: TGCGCCAGCAGCCCGAGGACAGGGGTGACTCAAGAGACCCAGTACTTC. Translation: CASSPRTGVTQETQYF. This chain links TRBV5-1 with TRBJ2-5; 9 nucleotides align to TRBD1. Unmatched junction bases numbered 9, after V lost 4 bases and J lost 2 bases. The CDR3 is 16 residues long. Germline V gives CDR1 SGHRS, CDR2 YFSETQ.

The rearrangement links TRBV6-4 to TRBJ2-5, with 7 positions matching TRBD1. The CDR3 is 16 amino acids. Germline trimming cut 4 bases from V and 2 bases from J; bases unmatched to any gene: 10. Per germline, CDR1 MRHNA and CDR2 SNTAGT. The chain's CDR3 is CASSGLKTGLQETQYF. The CDR3 bases are TGTGCCAGCAGTGGTTTAAAGACAGGGCTTCAAGAGACCCAGTACTTC.

The chain uses TRBV7-2 and TRBJ1-5; 7 nucleotides line up with TRBD1. With 5 bases clipped from V and 4 bases from J, the junction kept 8 bases outside the gene matches. This CDR3 is built from 15 residues. Germline CDR1 SGHTA, CDR2 FQGNSA. CDR3 loop: CASSTQGVKNQPQHF. For the CDR3, the DNA is TGTGCCAGCAGCACCCAGGGGGTTAAGAATCAGCCCCAGCATTTT.

The chain recombines TRBV7-9 with TRBJ2-3; 9 positions match TRBD2. The ends lost 1 base at V and 2 bases at J; junction bases unmatched: 7. This CDR3 has 17 residues. Looked up from germline, CDR1 is SEHNR and CDR2 is FQNEAQ (reference sequence). The CDR3, as DNA: TGTGCCAGCAGCTTAGATGGTAGCGGGGGCTACACAGATACGCAGTATTTT. It encodes CASSLDGSGGYTDTQYF.

The chain recombines TRBV18 with TRBJ2-1; possible D gene TRBD2, 6 bases. Germline CDR1 KGHSH, CDR2 LQKENI. V was cut by 0 bases and J by 9 bases, with 15 bases left in between. The CDR3 runs 15 residues. The CDR3 DNA follows: TGTGCCAGCTCACCACCTGGGACTGCCCTCGGTGAGCAGTTCTTC. Translating it yields CASSPPGTALGEQFF.

J is TRBJ2-5 and V is TRBV5-1, with TRBD1 matching 7 bases. The CDR3 sequence is 13 residues long. V dropped 4 bases and J dropped 2; count of bases not matched to a gene: 2. The germline gives CDR1 SGHRS, CDR2 YFSETQ. Written as DNA, the CDR3 is TGCGCCAGCAGCATCAGGGGGCAAGAGACCCAGTACTTC. Residues: CASSIRGQETQYF.

The chain employs TRBV5-6 and TRBJ1-4, with D perhaps matching TRBD1 (5 bases). Looked up from germline, CDR1 is SGHDT and CDR2 is YYEEEE. There are 14 residues in the CDR3. V gave up 4 bases and J gave up 6 bases, with 13 bases separating them. CDR3 region: CASSGGLLDEKLFF. As DNA, the CDR3 is TGTGCCAGCAGCGGGGGACTTCTTGATGAAAAACTGTTTTTT.

The CDR3 region has the DNA TGCAGCGTTGAAGCGATAAACACTGAAGCTTTCTTT. Protein: CSVEAINTEAFF. The gene calls are TRBV29-1 and TRBJ1-1; D not resolved. The V and J ends lost 1 base and 2 bases respectively, with 5 bases between them. The germline V gene has CDR1 SQVTM and CDR2 ANQGSEA. This CDR3 is 12 amino acids long.

This rearrangement joins TRBV2 to TRBJ2-7; possible D gene TRBD1, 5 bases. The germline CDR1 and CDR2 sequences are SNHLY and FYNNEI. Trimming took off 2 bases at V and 2 bases at J, with 13 bases between the two ends. This CDR3 contains 15 residues. The CDR3 coding sequence is TGTGCCAGCAGTGAAATGGGGCAGGGAACCTACGAGCAGTACTTC. It yields the protein CASSEMGQGTYEQYF.